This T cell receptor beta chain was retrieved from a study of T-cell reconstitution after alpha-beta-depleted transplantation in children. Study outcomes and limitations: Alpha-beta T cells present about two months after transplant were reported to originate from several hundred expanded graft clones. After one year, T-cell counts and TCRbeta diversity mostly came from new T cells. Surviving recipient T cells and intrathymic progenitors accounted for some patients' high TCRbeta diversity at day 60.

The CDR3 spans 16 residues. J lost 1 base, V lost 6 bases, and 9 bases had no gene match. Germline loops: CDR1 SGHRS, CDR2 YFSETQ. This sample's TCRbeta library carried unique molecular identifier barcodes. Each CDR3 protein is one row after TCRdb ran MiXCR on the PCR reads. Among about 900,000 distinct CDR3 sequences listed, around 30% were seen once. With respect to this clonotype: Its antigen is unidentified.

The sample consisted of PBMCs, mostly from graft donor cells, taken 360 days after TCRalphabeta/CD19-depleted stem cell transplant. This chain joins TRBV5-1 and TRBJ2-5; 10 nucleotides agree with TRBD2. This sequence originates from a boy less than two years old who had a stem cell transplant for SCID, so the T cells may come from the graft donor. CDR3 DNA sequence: TGCGCCAGCAAGCTAGCGGGGGACGTCCCCCAAGAGACCCAGTACTTC. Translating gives CASKLAGDVPQETQYF.